The next 13 T cell receptor beta chains were all read from a single sample in a study of blood T cell repertoires in COVID-19. Clones were sequenced by immunoSEQ multiplex PCR, and TCRdb holds only the in-frame ones, with some missing. The sample holds 99,000 or so clones, approximately 80% seen once. Material: peripheral blood. These receptors all come from a woman aged 65 to 85 with acute or convalescent COVID-19.

The rearrangement links TRBV6-2 or TRBV6-3 to TRBJ2-1, with TRBD2 as a possible D gene (6 bases). Germline CDR1 reads MNHEY; CDR2 reads SVGEGT. The CDR3 is made up of 18 amino acids. V was trimmed by 0 bases and J by 4 bases, leaving 19 bases between them. The CDR3 region is CASSYSATSVTSYNEQFF. CDR3 sequence (DNA): TGTGCCAGCAGTTACTCTGCGACCTCGGTGACTAGTTACAATGAGCAGTTCTTC.

This chain uses TRBV7-9 with TRBJ2-1; TRBD1 matches at 10 bases. The CDR3 extends over 14 amino acids. The ends lost 1 base at V and 7 bases at J; junction bases unmatched: 1. CDR1 and CDR2 from the germline V gene are SEHNR and FQNEAQ (reference sequence). CDR3 DNA: TGTGCCAGCAGCTTAGGGACAGGGGGAAATGAGCAGTTCTTC. Its translation: CASSLGTGGNEQFF.

This chain uses TRBV11-2 with TRBJ2-2; 14 bases align to TRBD2. The trim removed 1 base at V and 6 bases at J, leaving 7 bases unmatched. The length of the CDR3 is 18 residues. Germline V gene sequence: CDR1 SGHAT, CDR2 FQNNGV. CDR3 protein: CASSLGFGTSGGPGELFF. In nucleotides, the CDR3 is TGTGCCAGCAGCTTAGGTTTCGGGACTAGCGGGGGCCCCGGGGAGCTGTTTTTT.

J is TRBJ1-3 and V is TRBV3-1 (or the pseudogene TRBV3-2); 7 nucleotides line up with TRBD1. The CDR3 runs to 16 residues. Germline V gives CDR1 LGHDT, CDR2 YNNKEL (reference sequence). V lost 4 bases, J lost 4 bases, and 10 bases stayed unmatched. The CDR3 DNA follows: TGTGCCAGCAGCCCCCCCGACAGGGTCTGGGGAAACACCATATATTTT. It yields the protein CASSPPDRVWGNTIYF.

This sequence joins TRBV19 and TRBJ1-5; possibly TRBD1 for D (6 bases). The CDR3 length is 15 residues. Trimming shortened V by 4 bases and J by 3 bases, and 13 bases separated the two germline ends. Germline CDR1 and CDR2: LNHDA and SQIVND (reference sequence). The CDR3 DNA reads TGTGCCAGTAGTACCACCAGGGGTCCCAATCAGCCCCAGCATTTT. Translation: CASSTTRGPNQPQHF.

The rearrangement uses TRBV11-2 and TRBJ1-1, with D uncertain. Trimming pared 5 bases from V and 2 bases from J, leaving 21 bases between. This CDR3 is built from 17 residues. CDR1 and CDR2 (germline): SGHAT, FQNNGV. The DNA for the CDR3 is TGTGCCAGCAGCCTAGCGTTTCGAGGGAGGAGAAACACTGAAGCTTTCTTT. It specifies CASSLAFRGRRNTEAFF.

This clone was recorded only once. J is TRBJ1-2 and V is TRBV7-9; D possibly corresponds to TRBD1 (6 bases). V gave up 0 bases and J gave up 4 bases, with 9 bases separating them. Germline-derived CDR1 and CDR2 are SEHNR and FQNEAQ (reference sequence). This CDR3 has 14 amino acids. The CDR3 nucleotides are TGTGCCAGCAGCTTAGCGGACAGCTTCTATGGCTACACCTTC. It encodes CASSLADSFYGYTF.

The gene calls are TRBV5-1 and TRBJ2-2; TRBD1 matches at 10 bases. With 4 bases clipped from V and 5 bases from J, the junction kept 8 bases outside the gene matches. Per germline, CDR1 SGHRS and CDR2 YFSETQ. The CDR3 sequence is 16 residues long. CDR3 protein: CASSPRQGARTGELFF. The CDR3 bases are TGCGCCAGCAGCCCTCGACAGGGGGCGCGAACCGGGGAGCTGTTTTTT.

In DNA form, the CDR3 reads TGTGCCAGTAGTCGCAGTCTCAATCAGCCCCAGCATTTT. Protein product: CASSRSLNQPQHF. The chain joins TRBV19 to TRBJ1-5; no definite D call. Germline V gene lookup returns CDR1 LNHDA and CDR2 SQIVND (reference sequence). The ends were cut back, 5 bases at V and 3 bases at J, with 8 bases in the middle. This CDR3 contains 13 residues.

This rearrangement joins TRBV20-1 to TRBJ2-7; weak D call: TRBD1 (6 bases). The CDR3 runs 11 residues. Germline V gene lookup returns CDR1 DFQATT and CDR2 SNEGSKA (reference sequence). The V gene lost 6 bases and the J gene lost 4 bases, with 10 bases spanning the gap. CDR3 nucleotides: TGCAGTGCGCGACAGGTGTACGAGCAGTACTTC. Protein sequence: CSARQVYEQYF.

In regard to this clone: One end of the junction varies from germline; a read error may be responsible. The chain uses TRBV12-5 and TRBJ1-2; 7 bases are shared with TRBD1. The CDR3 is 13 amino acids. The germline V gene has CDR1 LGHNT and CDR2 FRNRAP. The CDR3 protein is CASGLPFRDRVKF. The DNA of the CDR3 is TGTGCTAGTGGTTTGCCATTCCGGGACAGAGTAAAATTC.

The chain couples TRBV19 to TRBJ1-1, with D perhaps matching TRBD1 (5 bases). Germline values: CDR1 LNHDA, CDR2 SQIVND (reference sequence). The CDR3 is made up of 13 amino acids. Trimming stripped 7 bases from V and 1 base from J, with 10 bases between. CDR3 amino acids: CASTLDRNTEAFF. CDR3 nucleotide sequence: TGTGCCAGTACCTTAGACAGGAACACTGAAGCTTTCTTT.

V usage is TRBV27 and J usage is TRBJ1-6, with 9 bases lining up with TRBD1. Germline V gene data show CDR1 as MNHEY and CDR2 as SMNVEV (reference sequence). J was trimmed by 1 base and V by 8 bases; bases with no gene match: 12. This CDR3 region has 18 residues. DNA for the CDR3: TGTGCCAGCCAGCCTCACAGGGGGCGCGGGTCCTATAATTCACCCCTCCACTTT. Residues: CASQPHRGRGSYNSPLHF.